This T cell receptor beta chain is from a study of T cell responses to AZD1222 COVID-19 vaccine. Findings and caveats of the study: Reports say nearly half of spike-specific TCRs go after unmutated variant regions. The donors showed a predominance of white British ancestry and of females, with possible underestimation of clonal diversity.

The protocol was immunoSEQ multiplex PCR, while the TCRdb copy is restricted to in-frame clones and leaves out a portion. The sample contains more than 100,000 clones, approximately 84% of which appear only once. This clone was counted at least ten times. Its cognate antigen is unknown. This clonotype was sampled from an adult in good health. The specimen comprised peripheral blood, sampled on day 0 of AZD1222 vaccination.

The CDR3 region is CASSLPPDTEAFF. CDR3 DNA sequence: TGTGCCAGCAGCTTGCCGCCGGACACTGAAGCTTTCTTT. The chain joins TRBV5-4 to TRBJ1-1, with D hard to call. Trimming pared 1 base from V and 3 bases from J, leaving 7 bases between. CDR1 and CDR2 from the germline V gene are SGHNT and YYREEE (reference sequence). The CDR3 length is 13 residues.